Detailed here is one TCR beta chain. As yet, its antigen is unknown. The data were taken from a study of blood T cell dynamics during melanoma immunotherapy. Findings and limits, study-wide: Disease-control patients' PBMC repertoires became either more clonal or more diverse at W3.

Germline CDR1 and CDR2: SQVTM and ANQGSEA. The germline V and J ends were trimmed by 1 base and 1 base, with 1 base remaining between them. The CDR3 spans 11 residues. Time point given: pre-treatment baseline. Patients had no prior systemic cancer treatment, immunosuppressants or other active cancers. DNA loading was fixed at about 380 ng for all bulk PBMC samples. TCRdb's table, derived via immunoSEQ multiplex PCR, lists solely in-frame clones and lacks some. The data hold 15,000 to 20,000 clones, with 75% to 85% observed a single time. Sequences were derived from blood, sampled from a patient treated with checkpoint blockade. The chain uses TRBV29-1 and TRBJ1-1; D not resolved. This clonotype was sampled from a human donor with melanoma. CDR3 sequence: CSVEANTEAFF. The CDR3 DNA is TGCAGCGTTGAAGCGAACACTGAAGCTTTCTTT.